The present TCR beta chain was sequenced within a study of blood T cells in healthy people across ages. V was clipped by 4 bases and J by 3 bases; unmatched bases: 22. The CDR3 is 22 amino acids. Together with a sample-barcoded 5' primer, a J-beta primer mix was included in a second PCR lasting about 6 to 11 cycles. A tag from a template-switch adaptor with 12 random nucleotides marked each cDNA molecule. From the 5' RACE reads, TCRdb called clonotypes with MiXCR, one entry per CDR3 protein. The repertoire includes 650,000 to 800,000 distinct CDR3 sequences, 40% to 50% of them detected once, and roughly 19% sits in the top ten. In each sample, at least 7 million PBMCs were isolated.

The rearrangement links TRBV12-3 or TRBV12-4 to TRBJ1-5; the match to TRBD1 covers 12 bases. The sequence was collected from a man in his 60s in good health. Sample: blood. Here the CDR3 DNA reads TGTGCCAGCAGTTCCTCCGGGACAGGGGGCCCACTCGCTACTTACTTCAATCAGCCCCAGCATTTT. Residues: CASSSSGTGGPLATYFNQPQHF.